The 30 T cell receptor beta chains below all came from one sample that was sequenced in a study of shared clonotypes between healthy human individuals. TCRdb's copy holds only in-frame clones and misses some; the assay was immunoSEQ multiplex PCR. The sample includes more than 2,000,000 clones, approximately 92% of them seen just once. Specimen: naive CD4+ T cells sorted from blood. Subset noted: CD45RA+ positively selected. The receptors come from a man between 18 and 29 years old in good health.

This chain links TRBV25-1 with TRBJ2-3; D not resolved. This CDR3 spans 13 amino acids. V dropped 2 bases and J dropped 5 bases, with 8 bases sitting between them. Germline lookup yields CDR1 MGHDK and CDR2 SYGVNS. In nucleotides, the CDR3 is TGTGCCAGCAGTGAACCCGTGGTAGATACGCAGTATTTT. Translation: CASSEPVVDTQYF.

This clone was seen a few times. This chain connects TRBV29-1 to TRBJ2-7; TRBD2 matches at 7 bases. Losses at the gene ends were 3 bases for V and 3 bases for J; bases not matched to a gene: 5. Germline CDR1 SQVTM, CDR2 ANQGSEA. The CDR3 is 13 amino acids. The CDR3: CSVEGRERYEQYF. The CDR3 DNA is TGCAGCGTTGAGGGGCGGGAGCGCTACGAGCAGTACTTC.

V gene TRBV5-8 combines with J gene TRBJ2-2, with TRBD2 identical over 7 bases. This CDR3 has 16 residues. Germline CDR1 and CDR2: SGHTS and YDEGEE. V shed 0 bases and J 1 base; nucleotides not matched to a gene: 3. This CDR3 reads CASSLDQRENTGELFF. CDR3 nucleotides: TGTGCCAGCAGCTTGGATCAGCGGGAGAACACCGGGGAGCTGTTTTTT. Based on the CDR3 plus reference TRBV5-8 and TRBJ2-2, the full variable domain is EAGVTQSPTHLIKTRGQQATLRCSPISGHTSVYWYQQALGLGLQFLLWYDEGEERNRGNFPPRFSGRQFPNYSSELNVNALELEDSALYLCASSLDQRENTGELFFGEGSRLTVL.

V and J are TRBV10-2 and TRBJ1-5; 9 bases agree with TRBD1. The CDR3 sequence is 14 residues long. With V trimmed by 6 bases and J by 3 bases, 3 bases remained unmatched. Germline V CDR1 and CDR2: WSHSY, SAAADI. CDR3 bases: TGCGCCAGCAGGGGACAGGGTTACAATCAGCCCCAGCATTTT. This codes for CASRGQGYNQPQHF.

With respect to this clone: This specimen includes other DNA sequences encoding the same CDR3. The chain employs TRBV6-4 and TRBJ2-7; D unresolved. The germline V gene encodes CDR1 MRHNA and CDR2 SNTAGT. The V end lost 0 bases, the J end lost 2 bases, and 5 bases lay between the germline ends. The CDR3 contains 13 residues. DNA of the CDR3: TGTGCCAGCAGTGACTCAGGACCCTACGAGCAGTACTTC. Protein: CASSDSGPYEQYF.

This chain uses TRBV2 with TRBJ2-7; 7 nucleotides line up with TRBD1. Germline V lookup: CDR1 SNHLY, CDR2 FYNNEI. The CDR3 spans 13 residues. The V gene end was trimmed by 6 bases and the J gene end by 3 bases; junction bases not matched to a gene: 5. This CDR3 reads CASSRDSYYEQYF. In DNA, the CDR3 is TGTGCCAGCAGCCGGGACAGCTACTACGAGCAGTACTTC.

The rearrangement links TRBV7-9 to TRBJ1-4; the D is unclear. Germline V gene data show CDR1 as SEHNR and CDR2 as FQNEAQ (reference sequence). The V end lost 1 base, the J end lost 8 bases, and 11 bases lay between the germline ends. There are 14 residues in the CDR3. CDR3 sequence: CASSLDGLGEKLFF. CDR3 DNA sequence: TGTGCCAGCAGCTTAGACGGCCTCGGCGAAAAACTGTTTTTT.

This chain links TRBV6-5 with TRBJ2-7; D may be TRBD2 (5 bases). Germline V lookup: CDR1 MNHEY, CDR2 SVGAGI. CDR3 length: 14 amino acids. V was trimmed by 6 bases and J by 0 bases, leaving 12 bases between them. CDR3 protein: CASSPRRASYEQYF. DNA of the CDR3: TGTGCCAGCAGCCCGCGGCGGGCCTCCTACGAGCAGTACTTC.

The chain combines TRBV6-5 with TRBJ1-2, with a weak D call TRBD1 (6 bases). CDR1 and CDR2 from the germline V gene are MNHEY and SVGAGI. V was clipped by 6 bases and J by 8 bases, with 16 bases between them. This CDR3 is 13 amino acids long. The CDR3 bases are TGTGCCAGCAGGCCCCAGGGGAGGTGGGGCTACACCTTC. It yields the protein CASRPQGRWGYTF.

Remarks on this clone: The junction differs from germline at one of its ends, possibly a read error. The chain recombines TRBV2 with TRBJ1-4; D ambiguous. The CDR3 sequence is 14 residues long. Germline values: CDR1 SNHLY, CDR2 FYNNEI. CDR3 loop: CASRESSTPGQLFF. The CDR3, as DNA: TGTGCCAGCCGTGAGTCTAGCACACCAGGCCAACTGTTTTTT. The full variable domain, completed using reference TRBV2 and TRBJ1-4, is EPEVTQTPSHQVTQMGQEVILRCVPISNHLYFYWYRQILGQKVEFLVSFYNNEISEKSEIFDDQFSVERPDGSNFTLKIRSTKLEDSAMYFCASRESSTPGQLFFGSGTQLSVL.

V gene TRBV30 combines with J gene TRBJ2-3; the D call may be TRBD1 or TRBD2 (7 bases each). Germline assignment: CDR1 GTSNPN and CDR2 SVGIG (reference sequence). Trimming cost V 8 bases and J 0 bases, with 18 bases left between them. The CDR3 length is 15 residues. The CDR3, as DNA: TGTGCCATCCTCCGACAGGGACTAAGCACAGATACGCAGTATTTT. It is translated as CAILRQGLSTDTQYF.

This clone was found once. The CDR3 DNA sequence: TGTGCCAGCAGCTCTGGACTAGCCCAAGAGACCCAGTACTTC. Its translation is CASSSGLAQETQYF. The chain has TRBV7-6 and TRBJ2-5, with TRBD2 identical over 8 bases. The length of the CDR3 is 14 residues. In germline, CDR1 is SGHVS, CDR2 FNYEAQ. With V trimmed by 4 bases and J by 1 base, 2 bases remained unmatched. The full variable domain, its missing parts supplied by reference TRBV7-6 and TRBJ2-5, is GAGVSQSPRYKVTKRGQDVALRCDPISGHVSLYWYRQALGQGPEFLTYFNYEAQQDKSGLPNDRFSAERPEGSISTLTIQRTEQRDSAMYRCASSSGLAQETQYFGPGTRLLVL.

The chain combines TRBV5-1 with TRBJ2-3; tentative D call: TRBD1 (5 bases). Germline-derived CDR1 and CDR2 are SGHRS and YFSETQ. The CDR3 has 16 amino acids. V was clipped by 0 bases and J by 3 bases, with 14 bases between them. The CDR3 here is CASSLGTLRETDTQYF. CDR3 nucleotide sequence: TGCGCCAGCAGCTTGGGTACGCTCAGGGAAACAGATACGCAGTATTTT.

The chain has TRBV5-4 and TRBJ1-1; 10 bases are shared with TRBD1. Unmatched junction bases numbered 3, after V lost 0 bases and J lost 4 bases. Germline lookup yields CDR1 SGHNT and CDR2 YYREEE (reference sequence). CDR3 length: 15 residues. The CDR3 sequence: CASSLARDRGTEAFF. The CDR3 bases are TGTGCCAGCAGCTTGGCTAGGGACAGGGGCACTGAAGCTTTCTTT.

This rearrangement joins TRBV4-1 to TRBJ1-2; possible D gene TRBD1, 5 bases. CDR1 and CDR2 (germline): MGHRA, YSYEKL. The CDR3 has 15 residues. The V and J ends lost 5 bases and 6 bases respectively, with 19 bases between them. The CDR3 DNA reads as TGCGCCAGCAGCACCCGGGACCGATCCTTGGATGGCTACACCTTC. Residues: CASSTRDRSLDGYTF.

This clone was detected a few times. Other DNA sequences in this specimen translate into the identical CDR3. This chain links TRBV18 with TRBJ2-7; 8 nucleotides line up with TRBD2. Per germline, CDR1 KGHSH and CDR2 LQKENI. This CDR3 is 14 amino acids long. V was clipped by 0 bases and J by 2 bases; unmatched bases: 0. DNA of the CDR3: TGTGCCAGCTCACCACCCGGGGGGGCCTACGAGCAGTACTTC. Encoded protein: CASSPPGGAYEQYF.

V and J are TRBV2 and TRBJ2-2; tentatively, D is TRBD1 or TRBD2 (5 bases each). From germline, CDR1 is SNHLY and CDR2 FYNNEI. The CDR3 is made up of 13 amino acids. V lost 6 bases and J 0 bases, leaving 5 bases between the germline ends. CDR3 sequence: CASRGANTGELFF. The CDR3 DNA reads as TGTGCCAGCAGGGGGGCGAACACCGGGGAGCTGTTTTTT.

The CDR3 region is CASSLTGGEGYTF. In DNA, the CDR3 is TGTGCCAGCAGCTTAACAGGGGGGGAAGGCTACACCTTC. The chain combines TRBV7-2 with TRBJ1-2; TRBD1 matches at 8 bases. The CDR3 runs to 13 residues. Trimming removed 2 bases from V and 8 bases from J; junction bases left unmatched: 4. Germline V gives CDR1 SGHTA, CDR2 FQGNSA.

This clone is a singleton in its sample. The chain employs TRBV7-2 and TRBJ2-7; TRBD1 aligns across 8 bases. The CDR3 is made up of 15 amino acids. CDR1 is SGHTA and CDR2 is FQGNSA in the germline V gene. Unmatched junction bases numbered 11, after V lost 5 bases and J lost 5 bases. The CDR3 sequence is CASSPRTGRNHEQYF. In DNA, the CDR3 is TGTGCCAGCAGCCCCCGGACAGGGCGGAATCACGAGCAGTACTTC. Together with reference TRBV7-2 and TRBJ2-7, the CDR3 gives the full variable domain: GAGVSQSPSNKVTEKGKDVELRCDPISGHTALYWYRQSLGQGLEFLIYFQGNSAPDKSGLPSDRFSAERTGGSVSTLTIQRTQQEDSAVYLCASSPRTGRNHEQYFGPGTRLTVT.

This chain connects TRBV7-3 to TRBJ2-3; maybe TRBD2 (5 bases). The CDR3 consists of 13 residues. The germline CDR1 and CDR2 sequences are SGHTA and FQGTGA. Trimming removed 6 bases from V and 6 bases from J, with 13 bases in between. DNA of the CDR3: TGTGCCAGCAGTGGGGAAAGAGGGGATACGCAGTATTTT. Protein product: CASSGERGDTQYF.

Points on this clone: This CDR3 is also generated by other DNA sequences in the sample. The chain combines TRBV10-1 with TRBJ1-3, with D uncertain. CDR3 length equals 14 residues. Germline values: CDR1 WNHNN, CDR2 SYGVQD (reference sequence). Trimming left V 9 bases short and J 1 base short, with 13 bases between. The CDR3 sequence is CASSLTVSGNTIYF. CDR3 nucleotides: TGCGCCAGTTCACTAACAGTTTCTGGAAACACCATATATTTT.

The chain couples TRBV27 to TRBJ2-5; unclear D gene. Between the trimmed V and J ends, which lost 3 bases and 5 bases, there was a span of 10 bases. Germline lookup yields CDR1 MNHEY and CDR2 SMNVEV (reference sequence). The CDR3 consists of 13 residues. CDR3 residues: CASSFSMWETQYF. The CDR3 DNA reads TGTGCCAGCAGTTTCTCTATGTGGGAGACCCAGTACTTC.

The chain carries TRBV7-3 and TRBJ2-2; no clear D. V shed 0 bases and J shed 4 bases, with 9 bases lying between them. The CDR3 is 15 amino acids. CDR1 is SGHTA and CDR2 is FQGTGA in the germline V gene. CDR3 in DNA: TGTGCCAGCAGCTTAACAAGGGTCCTCACCGGGGAGCTGTTTTTT. It yields the protein CASSLTRVLTGELFF.

The chain uses TRBV5-1 and TRBJ2-2; TRBD2 might be the D (5 bases). The CDR3 runs 16 residues. From germline, CDR1 is SGHRS and CDR2 YFSETQ. V was pared by 0 bases and J by 1 base, with 10 bases between. The CDR3 loop is CASSLVSGRNTGELFF. CDR3 bases: TGCGCCAGCAGCTTGGTGTCGGGGAGGAACACCGGGGAGCTGTTTTTT. The full variable domain, rest sourced from reference TRBV5-1 and TRBJ2-2, is KAGVTQTPRYLIKTRGQQVTLSCSPISGHRSVSWYQQTPGQGLQFLFEYFSETQRNKGNFPGRFSGRQFSNSRSEMNVSTLELGDSALYLCASSLVSGRNTGELFFGEGSRLTVL.

This sequence joins TRBV7-2 and TRBJ2-1; TRBD2 matches at 9 bases. The CDR3 has 13 amino acids. Trimming cost V 6 bases and J 9 bases; bases outside gene matches: 6. Germline CDR1 and CDR2: SGHTA and FQGNSA. Here the CDR3 DNA reads TGTGCCAGCAGTTGGACTAGCGTCGCTGAGCAGTTCTTC. Protein sequence: CASSWTSVAEQFF.

This chain uses TRBV28 with TRBJ1-1, with D possibly matching TRBD1 (6 bases). Germline CDR1 is MDHEN and CDR2 is SYDVKM. CDR3 length: 13 residues. Trimming left V 6 bases short and J 6 bases short, with 14 bases between. In DNA form, the CDR3 reads TGTGCCAGCAGACTAGGGGGTTTCGCTGAAGCTTTCTTT. Translating it yields CASRLGGFAEAFF.

V is TRBV9 and J is TRBJ2-3; D call uncertain. Germline-derived CDR1 and CDR2 are SGDLS and YYNGEE. The CDR3 is 13 residues long. V gave up 5 bases and J gave up 3 bases, with 10 bases separating them. Here the CDR3 DNA reads TGTGCCAGCAGGGCCACTGGTACAGATACGCAGTATTTT. This translates into CASRATGTDTQYF.

V is TRBV10-3 and J is TRBJ1-2; D unresolved. Germline lookup yields CDR1 ENHRY and CDR2 SYGVKD. With 7 bases removed from V and 0 bases from J, the gap between germline ends came to 12 bases. The CDR3 consists of 14 residues. The CDR3 DNA follows: TGTGCCATCACCTCGAACCTAGCTAACTATGGCTACACCTTC. Translated, it gives CAITSNLANYGYTF.

This chain connects TRBV28 to TRBJ1-5; maybe TRBD1 (6 bases). CDR1 is MDHEN, CDR2 SYDVKM, per germline. CDR3 length: 15 residues. V was shortened by 4 bases and J by 0 bases, with 10 bases between the two germline ends. CDR3 nucleotide sequence: TGTGCCAGCAGTTCGGGACACTTTAGCAATCAGCCCCAGCATTTT. It yields the protein CASSSGHFSNQPQHF.

In regard to this clone: The junction does not match germline at one end; this may be a read error. The V call is TRBV7-9, the J call TRBJ1-2; TRBD1 matches at 10 bases. The V gene's germline CDR1 is SEHNR and CDR2 FQNEAQ (reference sequence). CDR3 size: 10 residues. As DNA, the CDR3 is TGTGCCAGCAGCAAGACAGGGGGCAACTTC. This codes for CASSKTGGNF.